This entry concerns a single T cell receptor (beta chain). The length of the CDR3 is 13 residues. V trimming: 8 bases; J trimming: 4 bases; junction bases outside the gene matches: 8. Germline V CDR1 and CDR2: LNHDA, SQIVND (reference sequence). The data were obtained in a study of T-cell reconstitution after alpha-beta-depleted transplantation in children. During its preparation, the TCRbeta library received unique molecular identifiers. TCRdb reanalysed the PCR reads using MiXCR and keeps one entry per CDR3 protein. Of around 360,000 distinct CDR3 sequences listed, approximately 10% were seen once; the top ten hold 2% to 3%.

The chain recombines TRBV19 with TRBJ2-7; 7 positions match TRBD1. The sequence derives from a human donor who donated a stem cell graft to a child with acute lymphoblastic leukemia. The source was PBMCs from the stem cell graft donor, collected from the stem cell graft. The CDR3 is CASAAGGPYEQYF. The CDR3 DNA reads as TGTGCCAGTGCGGCAGGGGGACCTTACGAGCAGTACTTC.